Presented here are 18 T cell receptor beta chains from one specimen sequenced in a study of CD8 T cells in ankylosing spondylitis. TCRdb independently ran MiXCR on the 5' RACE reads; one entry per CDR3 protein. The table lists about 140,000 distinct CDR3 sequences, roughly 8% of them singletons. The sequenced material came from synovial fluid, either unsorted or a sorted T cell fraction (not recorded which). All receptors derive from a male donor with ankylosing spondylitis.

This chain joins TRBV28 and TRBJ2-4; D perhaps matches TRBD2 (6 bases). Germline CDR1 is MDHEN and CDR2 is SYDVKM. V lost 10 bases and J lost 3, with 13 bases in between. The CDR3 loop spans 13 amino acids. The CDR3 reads CATVVSGKNIQYF. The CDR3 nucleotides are TGTGCCACGGTCGTTAGCGGCAAAAACATTCAGTACTTC.

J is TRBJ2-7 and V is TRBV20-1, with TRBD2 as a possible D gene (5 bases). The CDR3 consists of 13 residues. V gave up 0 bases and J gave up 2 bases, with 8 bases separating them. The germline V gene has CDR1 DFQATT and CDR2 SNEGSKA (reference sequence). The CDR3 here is CSAREWEPYEQYF. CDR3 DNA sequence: TGCAGTGCTAGAGAGTGGGAGCCCTACGAGCAGTACTTC.

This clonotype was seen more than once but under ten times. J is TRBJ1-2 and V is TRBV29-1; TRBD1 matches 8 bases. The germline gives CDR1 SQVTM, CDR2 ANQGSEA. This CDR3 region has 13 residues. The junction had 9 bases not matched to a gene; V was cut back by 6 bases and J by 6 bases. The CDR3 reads CSVPRQGIHGYTF. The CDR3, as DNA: TGCAGCGTCCCCCGACAGGGGATACATGGCTACACCTTC.

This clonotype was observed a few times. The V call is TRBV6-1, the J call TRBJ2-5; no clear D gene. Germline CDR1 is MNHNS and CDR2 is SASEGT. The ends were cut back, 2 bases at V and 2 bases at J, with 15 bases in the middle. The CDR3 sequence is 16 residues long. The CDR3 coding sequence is TGTGCCAGCAGTGAATTTAGATTTAGGGTTCAAGAGACCCAGTACTTC. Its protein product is CASSEFRFRVQETQYF.

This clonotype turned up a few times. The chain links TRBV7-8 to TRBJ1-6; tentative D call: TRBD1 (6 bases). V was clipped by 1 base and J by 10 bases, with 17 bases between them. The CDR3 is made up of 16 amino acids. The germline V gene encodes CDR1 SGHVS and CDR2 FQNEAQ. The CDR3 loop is CASSLVTGTRFSPLHF. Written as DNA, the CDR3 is TGTGCCAGCAGCTTAGTGACAGGCACCCGCTTCTCACCCCTCCACTTT.

CDR3 coding DNA: TGTGCCAGCTCACCCCCCGGATCGGAGCCCCAGCATTTT. Its translation is CASSPPGSEPQHF. The gene calls are TRBV18 and TRBJ1-5; D remains unclear. From germline, CDR1 is KGHSH and CDR2 LQKENI. Trimming took 3 bases from V and 8 from J, leaving 11 bases between them. The CDR3 spans 13 residues.

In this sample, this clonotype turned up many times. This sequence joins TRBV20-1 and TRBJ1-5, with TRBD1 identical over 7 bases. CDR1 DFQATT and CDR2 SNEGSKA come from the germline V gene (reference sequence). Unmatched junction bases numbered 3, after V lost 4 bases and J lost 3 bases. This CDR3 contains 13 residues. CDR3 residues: CSATGGVNQPQHF. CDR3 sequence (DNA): TGCAGTGCTACAGGGGGGGTCAATCAGCCCCAGCATTTT.

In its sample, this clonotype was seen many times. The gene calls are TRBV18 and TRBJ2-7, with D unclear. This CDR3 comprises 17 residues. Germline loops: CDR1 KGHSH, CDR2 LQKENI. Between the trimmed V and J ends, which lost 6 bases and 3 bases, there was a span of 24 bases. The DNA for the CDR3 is TGTGCCAGCTCCCTGTTCAACGCGATAGGCGCTTACTACGAGCAGTACTTC. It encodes CASSLFNAIGAYYEQYF.

In DNA, the CDR3 is TGTGCCAGGAGCGCCGGGACATTCTGGGGTGAGCAGTTCTTC. Amino acids: CARSAGTFWGEQFF. The chain uses TRBV4-2 and TRBJ2-1, with a weak D call TRBD1 (6 bases). The germline gives CDR1 LGHNA, CDR2 YNFKEQ. Trimming removed 9 bases at V and 9 bases at J, with 21 bases between. The CDR3 has 14 residues.

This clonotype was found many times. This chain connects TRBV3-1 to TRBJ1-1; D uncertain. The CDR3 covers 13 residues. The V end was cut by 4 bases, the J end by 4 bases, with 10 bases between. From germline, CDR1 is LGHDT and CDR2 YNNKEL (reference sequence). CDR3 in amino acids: CASSPEDITEAFF. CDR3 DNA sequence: TGTGCCAGCAGCCCAGAGGATATCACTGAAGCTTTCTTT.

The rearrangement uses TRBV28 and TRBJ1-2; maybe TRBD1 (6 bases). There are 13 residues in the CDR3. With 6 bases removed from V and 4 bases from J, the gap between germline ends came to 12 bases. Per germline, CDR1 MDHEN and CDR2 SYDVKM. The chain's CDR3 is CASSKDRAYGYTF. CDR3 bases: TGTGCCAGCAGCAAGGACAGAGCCTATGGCTACACCTTC.

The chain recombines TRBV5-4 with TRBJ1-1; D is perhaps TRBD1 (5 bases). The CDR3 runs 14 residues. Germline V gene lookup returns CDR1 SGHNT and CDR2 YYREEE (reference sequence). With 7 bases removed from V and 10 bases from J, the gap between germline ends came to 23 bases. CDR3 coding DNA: TGTGCCAGCTTCCAGGGAGGATTTGGACGGAGAGCTTTCTTT. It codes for CASFQGGFGRRAFF.

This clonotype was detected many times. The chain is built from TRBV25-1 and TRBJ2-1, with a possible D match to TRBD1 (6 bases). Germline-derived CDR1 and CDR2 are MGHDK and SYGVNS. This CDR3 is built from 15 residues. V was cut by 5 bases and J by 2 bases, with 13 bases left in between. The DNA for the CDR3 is TGTGCCAGCAGTCTCCCCGGACAGCCCTACAATGAGCAGTTCTTC. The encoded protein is CASSLPGQPYNEQFF.

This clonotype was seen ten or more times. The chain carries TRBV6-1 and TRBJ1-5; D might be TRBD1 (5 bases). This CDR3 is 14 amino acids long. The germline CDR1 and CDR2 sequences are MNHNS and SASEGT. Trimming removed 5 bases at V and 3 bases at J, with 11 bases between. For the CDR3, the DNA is TGTGCCAGCAGTCAACAGGTAGACAATCAGCCCCAGCATTTT. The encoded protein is CASSQQVDNQPQHF.

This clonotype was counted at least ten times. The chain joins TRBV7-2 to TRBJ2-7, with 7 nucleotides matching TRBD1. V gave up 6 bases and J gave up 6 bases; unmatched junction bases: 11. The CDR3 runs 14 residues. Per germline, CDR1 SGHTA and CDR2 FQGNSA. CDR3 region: CASRQLSGTAEQYF. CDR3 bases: TGTGCCAGCAGGCAACTCTCCGGGACAGCCGAGCAGTACTTC. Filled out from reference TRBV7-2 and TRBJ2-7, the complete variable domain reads GAGVSQSPSNKVTEKGKDVELRCDPISGHTALYWYRQSLGQGLEFLIYFQGNSAPDKSGLPSDRFSAERTGGSVSTLTIQRTQQEDSAVYLCASRQLSGTAEQYFGPGTRLTVT.

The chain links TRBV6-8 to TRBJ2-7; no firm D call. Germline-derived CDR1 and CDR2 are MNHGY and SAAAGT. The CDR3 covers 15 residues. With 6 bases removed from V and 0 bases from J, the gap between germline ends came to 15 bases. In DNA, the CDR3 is TGTGCCAGCAGGTGGAAGGCCCCGAGCTCCTACGAGCAGTACTTC. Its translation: CASRWKAPSSYEQYF.

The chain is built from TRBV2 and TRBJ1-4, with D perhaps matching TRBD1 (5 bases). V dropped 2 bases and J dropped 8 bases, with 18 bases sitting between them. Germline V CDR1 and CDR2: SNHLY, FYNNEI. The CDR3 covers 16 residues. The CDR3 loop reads CASSESGLFAGEKLFF. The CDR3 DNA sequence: TGTGCCAGCAGTGAATCGGGACTCTTCGCCGGGGAAAAACTGTTTTTT.

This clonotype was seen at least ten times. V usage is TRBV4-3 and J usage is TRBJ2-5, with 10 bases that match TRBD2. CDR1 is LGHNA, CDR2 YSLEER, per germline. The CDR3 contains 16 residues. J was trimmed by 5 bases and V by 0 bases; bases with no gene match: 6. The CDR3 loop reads CASSQDISSGSETQYF. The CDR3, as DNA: TGCGCCAGCAGCCAAGATATCTCTAGCGGGAGTGAGACCCAGTACTTC.